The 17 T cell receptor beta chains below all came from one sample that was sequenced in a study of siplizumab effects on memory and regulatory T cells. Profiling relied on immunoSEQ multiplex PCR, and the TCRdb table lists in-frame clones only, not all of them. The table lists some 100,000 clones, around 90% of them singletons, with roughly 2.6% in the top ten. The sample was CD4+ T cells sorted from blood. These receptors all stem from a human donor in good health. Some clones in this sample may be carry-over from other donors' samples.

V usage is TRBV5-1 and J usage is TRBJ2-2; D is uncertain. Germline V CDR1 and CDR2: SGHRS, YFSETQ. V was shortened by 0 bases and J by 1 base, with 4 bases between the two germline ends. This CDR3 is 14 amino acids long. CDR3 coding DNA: TGCGCCAGCAGCTTGGGACAGAACACCGGGGAGCTGTTTTTT. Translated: CASSLGQNTGELFF.

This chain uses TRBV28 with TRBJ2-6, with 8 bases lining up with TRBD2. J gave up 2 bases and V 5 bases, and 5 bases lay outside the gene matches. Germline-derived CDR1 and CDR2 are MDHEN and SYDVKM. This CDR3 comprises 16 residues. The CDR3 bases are TGTGCCAGCAGTCCGGGAGGGCGGGCTGGGGCCAACGTCCTGACTTTC. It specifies CASSPGGRAGANVLTF.

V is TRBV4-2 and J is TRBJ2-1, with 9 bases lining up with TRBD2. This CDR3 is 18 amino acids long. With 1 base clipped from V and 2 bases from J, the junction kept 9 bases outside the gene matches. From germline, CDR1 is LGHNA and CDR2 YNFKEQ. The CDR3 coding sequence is TGTGCCAGCAGCCAAGGGCAATTAGCGGGAGAGGCCTACAATGAGCAGTTCTTC. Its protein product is CASSQGQLAGEAYNEQFF.

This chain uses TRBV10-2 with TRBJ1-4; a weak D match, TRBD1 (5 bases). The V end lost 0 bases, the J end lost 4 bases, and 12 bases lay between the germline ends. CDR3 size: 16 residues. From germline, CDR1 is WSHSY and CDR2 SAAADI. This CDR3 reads CASSESIAQGNEKLFF. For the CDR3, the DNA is TGCGCCAGCAGTGAGTCGATAGCCCAGGGTAATGAAAAACTGTTTTTT.

Written as DNA, the CDR3 is TGCGCCAGCAGCTTGGGAGACGGTACTCGGAAGCAGTTCTTC. This translates into CASSLGDGTRKQFF. V is TRBV5-1 and J is TRBJ2-1; D is unresolved. The CDR3 has 14 residues. Germline values: CDR1 SGHRS, CDR2 YFSETQ. Trimming removed 0 bases at V and 11 bases at J, with 15 bases between.

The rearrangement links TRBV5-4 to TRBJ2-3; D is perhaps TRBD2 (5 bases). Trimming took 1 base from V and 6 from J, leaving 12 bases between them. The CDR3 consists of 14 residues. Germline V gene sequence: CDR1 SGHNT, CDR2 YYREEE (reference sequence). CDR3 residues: CASSLRALADTQYF. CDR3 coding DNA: TGTGCCAGCAGCTTGAGGGCCCTAGCTGATACGCAGTATTTT.

CDR3 sequence (DNA): TGTGCCAGCAGCCCGGGTGGGATCACGGCAGATACGCAGTATTTT. It translates to CASSPGGITADTQYF. This chain links TRBV5-8 with TRBJ2-3; D not resolved. V dropped 4 bases and J dropped 4 bases, with 16 bases sitting between them. Germline V CDR1 and CDR2: SGHTS, YDEGEE. This CDR3 comprises 15 residues.

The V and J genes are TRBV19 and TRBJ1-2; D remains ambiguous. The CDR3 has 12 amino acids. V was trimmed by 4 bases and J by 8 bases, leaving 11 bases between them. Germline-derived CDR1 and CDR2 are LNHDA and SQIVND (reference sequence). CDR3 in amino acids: CASSTGRKGYTF. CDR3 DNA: TGTGCCAGTAGTACGGGCAGGAAAGGCTACACCTTC. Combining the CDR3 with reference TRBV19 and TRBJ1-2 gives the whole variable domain DGGITQSPKYLFRKEGQNVTLSCEQNLNHDAMYWYRQDPGQGLRLIYYSQIVNDFQKGDIAEGYSVSREKKESFPLTVTSAQKNPTAFYLCASSTGRKGYTFGSGTRLTVV.

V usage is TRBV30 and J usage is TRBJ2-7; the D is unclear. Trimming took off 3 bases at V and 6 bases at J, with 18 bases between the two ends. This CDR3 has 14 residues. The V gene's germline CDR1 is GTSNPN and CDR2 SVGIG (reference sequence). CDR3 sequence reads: CAWRRLGPSSEQYF. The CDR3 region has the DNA TGTGCCTGGAGGCGTTTAGGCCCAAGTTCCGAGCAGTACTTC.

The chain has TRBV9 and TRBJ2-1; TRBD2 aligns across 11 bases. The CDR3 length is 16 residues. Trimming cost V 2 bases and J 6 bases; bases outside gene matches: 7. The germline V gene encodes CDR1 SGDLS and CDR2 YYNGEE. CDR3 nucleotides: TGTGCCAGCAGCGTTGCCGGGACTAGCGGAGTCAATGAGCAGTTCTTC. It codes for CASSVAGTSGVNEQFF.

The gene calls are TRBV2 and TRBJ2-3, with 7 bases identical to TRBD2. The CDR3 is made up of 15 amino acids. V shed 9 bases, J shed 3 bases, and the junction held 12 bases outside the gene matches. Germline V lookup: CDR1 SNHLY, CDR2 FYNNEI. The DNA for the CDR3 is TGTGCCAGTCATCAGGCGGGAGTTCGAACAGATACGCAGTATTTT. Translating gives CASHQAGVRTDTQYF.

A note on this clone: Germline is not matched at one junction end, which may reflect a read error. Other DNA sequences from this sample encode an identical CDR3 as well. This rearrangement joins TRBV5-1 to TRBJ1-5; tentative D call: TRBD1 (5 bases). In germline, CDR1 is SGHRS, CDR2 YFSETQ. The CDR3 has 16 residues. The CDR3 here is CASSRDGPSGNQPQHF. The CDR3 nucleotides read TGCGCCAGCAGCCGGGACGGCCCCTCGGGCAATCAACCCCAGCATTTT. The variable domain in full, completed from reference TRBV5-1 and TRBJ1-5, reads KAGVTQTPRYLIKTRGQQVTLSCSPISGHRSVSWYQQTPGQGLQFLFEYFSETQRNKGNFPGRFSGRQFSNSRSEMNVSTLELGDSALYLCASSRDGPSGNQPQHFGDGTRLSIL.

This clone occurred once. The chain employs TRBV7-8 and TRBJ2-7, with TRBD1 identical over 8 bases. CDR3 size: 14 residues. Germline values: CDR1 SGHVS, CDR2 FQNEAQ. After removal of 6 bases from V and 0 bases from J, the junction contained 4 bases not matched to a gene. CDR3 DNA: TGTGCCAGCAGAACGGGGACAGGCTCCTACGAGCAGTACTTC. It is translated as CASRTGTGSYEQYF.

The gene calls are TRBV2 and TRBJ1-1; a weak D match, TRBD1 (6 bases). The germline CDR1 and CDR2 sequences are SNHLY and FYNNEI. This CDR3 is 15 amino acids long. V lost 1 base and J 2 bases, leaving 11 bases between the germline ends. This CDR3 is CASSEGGGLNTEAFF. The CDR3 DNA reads TGTGCCAGCAGTGAAGGCGGGGGGCTAAACACTGAAGCTTTCTTT.

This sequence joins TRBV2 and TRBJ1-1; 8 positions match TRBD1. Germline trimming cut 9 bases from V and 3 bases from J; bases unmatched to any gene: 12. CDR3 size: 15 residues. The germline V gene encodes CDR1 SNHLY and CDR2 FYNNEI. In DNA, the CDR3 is TGTGCCAGTACGTATGGCAGGGGGCTGGACACTGAAGCTTTCTTT. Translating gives CASTYGRGLDTEAFF.

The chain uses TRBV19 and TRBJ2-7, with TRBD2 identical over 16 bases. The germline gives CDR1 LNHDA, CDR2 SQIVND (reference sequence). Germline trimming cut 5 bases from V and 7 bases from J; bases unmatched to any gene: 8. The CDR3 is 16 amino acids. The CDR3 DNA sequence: TGTGCCAGTAGTCCCGGGACTAGCGGGAGGGCCCTTGAGCAGTACTTC. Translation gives CASSPGTSGRALEQYF. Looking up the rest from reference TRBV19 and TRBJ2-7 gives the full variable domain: DGGITQSPKYLFRKEGQNVTLSCEQNLNHDAMYWYRQDPGQGLRLIYYSQIVNDFQKGDIAEGYSVSREKKESFPLTVTSAQKNPTAFYLCASSPGTSGRALEQYFGPGTRLTVT.

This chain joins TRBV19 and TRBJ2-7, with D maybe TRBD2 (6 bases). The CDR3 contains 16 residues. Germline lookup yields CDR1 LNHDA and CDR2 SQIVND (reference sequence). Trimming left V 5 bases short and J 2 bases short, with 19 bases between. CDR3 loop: CASSPYSGETPYEQYF. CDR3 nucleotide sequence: TGTGCCAGTAGTCCCTATTCGGGGGAGACCCCCTACGAGCAGTACTTC.